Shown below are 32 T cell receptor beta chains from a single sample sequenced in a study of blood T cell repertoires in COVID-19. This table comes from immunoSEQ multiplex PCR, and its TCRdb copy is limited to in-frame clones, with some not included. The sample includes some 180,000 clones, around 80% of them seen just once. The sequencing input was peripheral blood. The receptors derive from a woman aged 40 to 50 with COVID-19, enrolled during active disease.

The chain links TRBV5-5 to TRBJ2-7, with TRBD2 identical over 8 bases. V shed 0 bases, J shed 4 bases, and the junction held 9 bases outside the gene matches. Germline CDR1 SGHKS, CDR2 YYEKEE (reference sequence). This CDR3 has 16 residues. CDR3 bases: TGTGCCAGCAGCTTGGGCCAAGCGGGAGTGTTTTACGAGCAGTACTTC. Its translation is CASSLGQAGVFYEQYF.

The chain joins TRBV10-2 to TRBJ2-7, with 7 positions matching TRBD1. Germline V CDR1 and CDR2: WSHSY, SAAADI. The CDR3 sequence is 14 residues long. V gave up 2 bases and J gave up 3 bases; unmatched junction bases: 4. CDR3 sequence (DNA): TGCGCCAGCAGTGAGGCGACAGGGTTCTACGAGCAGTACTTC. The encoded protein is CASSEATGFYEQYF.

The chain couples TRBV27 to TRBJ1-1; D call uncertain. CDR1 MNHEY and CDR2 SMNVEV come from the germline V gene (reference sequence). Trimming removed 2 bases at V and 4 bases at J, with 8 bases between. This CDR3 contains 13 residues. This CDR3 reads CASSLVGGTEAFF. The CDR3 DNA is TGTGCCAGCAGTTTAGTGGGAGGCACTGAAGCTTTCTTT.

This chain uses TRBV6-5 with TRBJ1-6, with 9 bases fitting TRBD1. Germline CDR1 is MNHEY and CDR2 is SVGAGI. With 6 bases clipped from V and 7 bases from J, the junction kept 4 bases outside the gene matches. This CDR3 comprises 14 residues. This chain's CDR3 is CASSLDRGNSPLHF. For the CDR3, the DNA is TGTGCCAGCAGCCTGGACAGGGGAAATTCACCCCTCCACTTT.

Here the CDR3 reads CATVPDDSLYGYTF. The CDR3 nucleotides are TGTGCCACAGTCCCAGACGACAGCCTCTATGGCTACACCTTC. The chain links TRBV10-3 to TRBJ1-2; D is perhaps TRBD1 (5 bases). Germline V gives CDR1 ENHRY, CDR2 SYGVKD. Deletions cut 10 bases from V and 4 bases from J, with 19 bases between. There are 14 residues in the CDR3.

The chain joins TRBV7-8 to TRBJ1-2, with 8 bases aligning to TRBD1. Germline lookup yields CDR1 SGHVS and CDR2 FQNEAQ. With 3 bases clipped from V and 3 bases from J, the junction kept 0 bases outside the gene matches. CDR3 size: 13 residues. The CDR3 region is CASSLGQDYGYTF. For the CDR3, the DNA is TGTGCCAGCAGCTTGGGACAGGACTATGGCTACACCTTC.

This CDR3 is CASSLALAGGPDTQYF. Here the CDR3 DNA reads TGTGCCAGCAGCTTAGCGTTAGCGGGGGGGCCAGATACGCAGTATTTT. The gene calls are TRBV7-6 and TRBJ2-3, with 11 bases that match TRBD2. The ends lost 0 bases at V and 4 bases at J; junction bases unmatched: 3. The CDR3 sequence is 16 residues long. Germline CDR1 reads SGHVS; CDR2 reads FNYEAQ. Based on the CDR3 plus reference TRBV7-6 and TRBJ2-3, the full variable domain is GAGVSQSPRYKVTKRGQDVALRCDPISGHVSLYWYRQALGQGPEFLTYFNYEAQQDKSGLPNDRFSAERPEGSISTLTIQRTEQRDSAMYRCASSLALAGGPDTQYFGPGTRLTVL.

For the CDR3, the DNA is TGTGCCAGCAGCCCGCGGGACAGTCGCCACACTGAAGCTTTCTTT. Protein product: CASSPRDSRHTEAFF. This chain connects TRBV7-9 to TRBJ1-1; 7 positions match TRBD1. The CDR3 totals 15 residues. V gave up 5 bases and J gave up 3 bases; unmatched junction bases: 9. Germline V gene data show CDR1 as SEHNR and CDR2 as FQNEAQ (reference sequence). Full variable domain (remainder filled in from reference TRBV7-9 and TRBJ1-1): DTGVSQNPRHKITKRGQNVTFRCDPISEHNRLYWYRQTLGQGPEFLTYFQNEAQLEKSRLLSDRFSAERPKGSFSTLEIQRTEQGDSAMYLCASSPRDSRHTEAFFGQGTRLTVV.

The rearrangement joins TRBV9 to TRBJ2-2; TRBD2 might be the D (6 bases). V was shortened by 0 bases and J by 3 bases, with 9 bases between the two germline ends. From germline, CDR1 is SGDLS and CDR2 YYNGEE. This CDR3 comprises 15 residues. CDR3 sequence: CASSVAGVDTGELFF. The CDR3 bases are TGTGCCAGCAGCGTAGCGGGAGTAGACACCGGGGAGCTGTTTTTT. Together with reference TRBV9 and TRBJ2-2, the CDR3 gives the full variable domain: DSGVTQTPKHLITATGQRVTLRCSPRSGDLSVYWYQQSLDQGLQFLIQYYNGEERAKGNILERFSAQQFPDLHSELNLSSLELGDSALYFCASSVAGVDTGELFFGEGSRLTVL.

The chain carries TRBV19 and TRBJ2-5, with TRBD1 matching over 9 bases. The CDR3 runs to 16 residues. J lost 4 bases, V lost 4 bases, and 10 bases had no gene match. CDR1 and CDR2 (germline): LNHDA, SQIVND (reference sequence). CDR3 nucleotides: TGTGCCAGTAGTAGGGGGGGACAGGGATCTCGAGAGACCCAGTACTTC. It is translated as CASSRGGQGSRETQYF.

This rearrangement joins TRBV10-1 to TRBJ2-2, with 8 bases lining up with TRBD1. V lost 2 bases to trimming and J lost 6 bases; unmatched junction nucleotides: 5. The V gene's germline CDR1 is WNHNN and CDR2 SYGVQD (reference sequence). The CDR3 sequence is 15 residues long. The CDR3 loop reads CASSEPGTGPGELFF. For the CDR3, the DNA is TGCGCCAGCAGTGAGCCCGGGACAGGTCCCGGGGAGCTGTTTTTT.

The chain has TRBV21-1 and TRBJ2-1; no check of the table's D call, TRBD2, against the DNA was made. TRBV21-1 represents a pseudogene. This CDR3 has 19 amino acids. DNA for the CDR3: TGTGCCAGCAGCATACACTCTCCCCGGAGCCCCGGCTCCTACAATGAGCAGTTCTTC. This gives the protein CASSIHSPRSPGSYNEQFF.

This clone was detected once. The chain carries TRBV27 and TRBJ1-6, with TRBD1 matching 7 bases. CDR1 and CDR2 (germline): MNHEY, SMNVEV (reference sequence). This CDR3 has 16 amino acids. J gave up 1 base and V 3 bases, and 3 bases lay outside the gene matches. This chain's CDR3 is CASSLKGASYNSPLHF. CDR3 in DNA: TGTGCCAGCAGTTTGAAGGGGGCATCCTATAATTCACCCCTCCACTTT.

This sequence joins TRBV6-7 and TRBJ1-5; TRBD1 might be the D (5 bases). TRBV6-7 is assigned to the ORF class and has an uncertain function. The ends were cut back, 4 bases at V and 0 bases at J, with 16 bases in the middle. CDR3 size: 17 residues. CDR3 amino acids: CASSSRGSHYSNQPQHF. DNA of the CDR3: TGTGCCAGCAGTTCAAGGGGTTCCCACTATAGCAATCAGCCCCAGCATTTT.

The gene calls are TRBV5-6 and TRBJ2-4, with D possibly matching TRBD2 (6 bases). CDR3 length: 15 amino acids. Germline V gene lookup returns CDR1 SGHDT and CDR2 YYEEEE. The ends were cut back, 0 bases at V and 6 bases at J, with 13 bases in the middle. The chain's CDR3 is CASSLDRTTLNIQYF. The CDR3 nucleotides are TGTGCCAGCAGCTTGGACAGGACTACTTTAAACATTCAGTACTTC.

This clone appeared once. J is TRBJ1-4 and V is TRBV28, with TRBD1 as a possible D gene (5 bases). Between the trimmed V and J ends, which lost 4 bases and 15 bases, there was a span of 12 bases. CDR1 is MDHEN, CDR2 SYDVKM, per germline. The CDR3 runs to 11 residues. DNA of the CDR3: TGTGCCAGCAGTTATCCAGGGAGGTTGTTTTTT. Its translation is CASSYPGRLFF.

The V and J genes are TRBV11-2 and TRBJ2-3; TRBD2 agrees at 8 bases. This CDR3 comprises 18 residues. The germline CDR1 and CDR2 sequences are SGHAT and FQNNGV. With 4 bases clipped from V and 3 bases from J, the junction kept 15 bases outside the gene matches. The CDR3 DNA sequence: TGTGCCAGCAGCTCCCCGATCCCCGGGACTAGGGGTACAGATACGCAGTATTTT. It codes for CASSSPIPGTRGTDTQYF.

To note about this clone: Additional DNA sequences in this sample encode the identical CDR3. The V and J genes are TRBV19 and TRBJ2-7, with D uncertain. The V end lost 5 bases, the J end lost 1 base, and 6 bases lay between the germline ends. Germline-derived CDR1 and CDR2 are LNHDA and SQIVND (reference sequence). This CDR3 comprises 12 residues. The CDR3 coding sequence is TGTGCCAGTAGTCCCGGGTCCTACGAGCAGTACTTC. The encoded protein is CASSPGSYEQYF.

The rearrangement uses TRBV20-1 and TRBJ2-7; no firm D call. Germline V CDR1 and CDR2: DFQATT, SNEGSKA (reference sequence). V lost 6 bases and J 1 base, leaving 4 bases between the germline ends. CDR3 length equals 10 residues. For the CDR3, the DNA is TGCAGTGCCTCTTCCTACGAGCAGTACTTC. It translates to CSASSYEQYF.

The CDR3 is CASSFTLSRSGNIREAFF. The DNA of the CDR3 is TGCGCCAGCAGCTTTACCTTGAGCCGCTCAGGGAATATAAGGGAAGCTTTCTTT. V usage is TRBV5-1 and J usage is TRBJ1-1; D is possibly TRBD1 (5 bases). Germline V gene data show CDR1 as SGHRS and CDR2 as YFSETQ. CDR3 size: 18 residues. V was trimmed by 2 bases and J by 8 bases, leaving 28 bases between them.

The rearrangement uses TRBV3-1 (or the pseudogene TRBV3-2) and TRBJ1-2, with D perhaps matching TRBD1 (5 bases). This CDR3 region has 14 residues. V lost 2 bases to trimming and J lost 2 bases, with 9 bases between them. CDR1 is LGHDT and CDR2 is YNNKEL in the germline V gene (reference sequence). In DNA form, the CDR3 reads TGTGCCAGCAGCCAAAGCAACAGGAACTATGGCTACACCTTC. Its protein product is CASSQSNRNYGYTF.

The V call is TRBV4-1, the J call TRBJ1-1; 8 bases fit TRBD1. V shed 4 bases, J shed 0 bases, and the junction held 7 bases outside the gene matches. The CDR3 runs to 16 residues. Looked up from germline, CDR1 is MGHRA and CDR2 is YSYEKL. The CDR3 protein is CASSRIGTGLNTEAFF. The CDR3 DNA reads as TGCGCCAGCAGCCGGATCGGGACAGGCTTGAACACTGAAGCTTTCTTT.

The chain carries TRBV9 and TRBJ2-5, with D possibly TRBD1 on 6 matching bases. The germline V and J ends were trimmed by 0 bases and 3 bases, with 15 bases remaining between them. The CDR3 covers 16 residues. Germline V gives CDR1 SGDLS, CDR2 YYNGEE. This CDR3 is CASSVAQGLVKETQYF. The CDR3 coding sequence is TGTGCCAGCAGCGTAGCCCAGGGGCTCGTAAAAGAGACCCAGTACTTC. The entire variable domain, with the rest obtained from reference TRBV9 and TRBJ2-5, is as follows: DSGVTQTPKHLITATGQRVTLRCSPRSGDLSVYWYQQSLDQGLQFLIQYYNGEERAKGNILERFSAQQFPDLHSELNLSSLELGDSALYFCASSVAQGLVKETQYFGPGTRLLVL.

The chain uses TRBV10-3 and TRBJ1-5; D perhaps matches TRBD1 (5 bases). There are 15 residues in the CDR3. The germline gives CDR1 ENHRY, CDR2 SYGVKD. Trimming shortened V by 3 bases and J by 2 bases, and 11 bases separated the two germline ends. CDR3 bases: TGTGCCATCAGTGATGTGGGGGAGGGCAATCAGCCCCAGCATTTT. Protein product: CAISDVGEGNQPQHF.

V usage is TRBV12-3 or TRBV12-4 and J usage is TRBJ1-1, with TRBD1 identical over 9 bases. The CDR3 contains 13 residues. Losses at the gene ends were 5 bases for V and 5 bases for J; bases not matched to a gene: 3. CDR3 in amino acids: CASSETGGTEAFF. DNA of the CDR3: TGTGCCAGCAGTGAGACAGGGGGAACTGAAGCTTTCTTT.

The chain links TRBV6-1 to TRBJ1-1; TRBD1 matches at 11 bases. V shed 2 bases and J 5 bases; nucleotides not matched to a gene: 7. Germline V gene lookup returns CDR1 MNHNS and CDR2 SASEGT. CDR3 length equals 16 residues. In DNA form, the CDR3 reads TGTGCCAGCAGTGAACAACCGGGACAGGGGGGGACTGAAGCTTTCTTT. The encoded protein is CASSEQPGQGGTEAFF.

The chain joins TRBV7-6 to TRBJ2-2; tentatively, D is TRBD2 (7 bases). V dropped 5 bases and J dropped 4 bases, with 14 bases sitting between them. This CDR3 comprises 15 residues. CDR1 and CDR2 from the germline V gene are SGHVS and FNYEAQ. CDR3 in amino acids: CASSRRGAGTGELFF. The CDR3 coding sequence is TGTGCCAGCAGCCGACGGGGGGCCGGCACCGGGGAGCTGTTTTTT.

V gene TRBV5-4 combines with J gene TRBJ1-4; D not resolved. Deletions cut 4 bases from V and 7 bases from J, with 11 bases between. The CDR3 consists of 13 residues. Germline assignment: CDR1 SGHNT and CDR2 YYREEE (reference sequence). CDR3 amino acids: CASSPEVREKLFF. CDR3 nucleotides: TGTGCCAGCAGCCCCGAGGTCCGTGAAAAACTGTTTTTT. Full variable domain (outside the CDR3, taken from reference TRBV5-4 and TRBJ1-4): ETGVTQSPTHLIKTRGQQVTLRCSSQSGHNTVSWYQQALGQGPQFIFQYYREEENGRGNFPPRFSGLQFPNYSSELNVNALELDDSALYLCASSPEVREKLFFGSGTQLSVL.

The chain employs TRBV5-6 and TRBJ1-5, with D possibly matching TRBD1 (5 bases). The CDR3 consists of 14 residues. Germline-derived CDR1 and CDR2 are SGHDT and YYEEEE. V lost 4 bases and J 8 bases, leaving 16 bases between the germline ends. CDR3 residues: CASSPLQGGEPQHF. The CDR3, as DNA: TGTGCCAGCAGCCCACTCCAGGGCGGGGAGCCCCAGCATTTT.

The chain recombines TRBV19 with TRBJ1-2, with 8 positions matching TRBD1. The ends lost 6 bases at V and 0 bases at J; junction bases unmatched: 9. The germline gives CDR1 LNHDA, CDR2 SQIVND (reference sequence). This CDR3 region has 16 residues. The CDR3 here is CASRKESGGSNYGYTF. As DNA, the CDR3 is TGTGCCAGTAGGAAGGAGTCAGGGGGCTCTAACTATGGCTACACCTTC.

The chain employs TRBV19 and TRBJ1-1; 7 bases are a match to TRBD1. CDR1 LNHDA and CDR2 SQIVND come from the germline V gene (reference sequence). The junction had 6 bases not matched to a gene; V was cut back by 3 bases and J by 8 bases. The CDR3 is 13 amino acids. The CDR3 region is CASSMGQKSEAFF. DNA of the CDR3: TGTGCCAGTAGTATGGGACAGAAAAGCGAAGCTTTCTTT.

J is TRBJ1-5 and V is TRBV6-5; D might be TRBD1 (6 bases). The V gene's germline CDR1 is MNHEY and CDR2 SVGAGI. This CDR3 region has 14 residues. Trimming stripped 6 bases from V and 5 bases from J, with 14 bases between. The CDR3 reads CASRIDRWDQPQHF. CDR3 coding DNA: TGTGCCAGCAGAATCGACAGGTGGGATCAGCCCCAGCATTTT.